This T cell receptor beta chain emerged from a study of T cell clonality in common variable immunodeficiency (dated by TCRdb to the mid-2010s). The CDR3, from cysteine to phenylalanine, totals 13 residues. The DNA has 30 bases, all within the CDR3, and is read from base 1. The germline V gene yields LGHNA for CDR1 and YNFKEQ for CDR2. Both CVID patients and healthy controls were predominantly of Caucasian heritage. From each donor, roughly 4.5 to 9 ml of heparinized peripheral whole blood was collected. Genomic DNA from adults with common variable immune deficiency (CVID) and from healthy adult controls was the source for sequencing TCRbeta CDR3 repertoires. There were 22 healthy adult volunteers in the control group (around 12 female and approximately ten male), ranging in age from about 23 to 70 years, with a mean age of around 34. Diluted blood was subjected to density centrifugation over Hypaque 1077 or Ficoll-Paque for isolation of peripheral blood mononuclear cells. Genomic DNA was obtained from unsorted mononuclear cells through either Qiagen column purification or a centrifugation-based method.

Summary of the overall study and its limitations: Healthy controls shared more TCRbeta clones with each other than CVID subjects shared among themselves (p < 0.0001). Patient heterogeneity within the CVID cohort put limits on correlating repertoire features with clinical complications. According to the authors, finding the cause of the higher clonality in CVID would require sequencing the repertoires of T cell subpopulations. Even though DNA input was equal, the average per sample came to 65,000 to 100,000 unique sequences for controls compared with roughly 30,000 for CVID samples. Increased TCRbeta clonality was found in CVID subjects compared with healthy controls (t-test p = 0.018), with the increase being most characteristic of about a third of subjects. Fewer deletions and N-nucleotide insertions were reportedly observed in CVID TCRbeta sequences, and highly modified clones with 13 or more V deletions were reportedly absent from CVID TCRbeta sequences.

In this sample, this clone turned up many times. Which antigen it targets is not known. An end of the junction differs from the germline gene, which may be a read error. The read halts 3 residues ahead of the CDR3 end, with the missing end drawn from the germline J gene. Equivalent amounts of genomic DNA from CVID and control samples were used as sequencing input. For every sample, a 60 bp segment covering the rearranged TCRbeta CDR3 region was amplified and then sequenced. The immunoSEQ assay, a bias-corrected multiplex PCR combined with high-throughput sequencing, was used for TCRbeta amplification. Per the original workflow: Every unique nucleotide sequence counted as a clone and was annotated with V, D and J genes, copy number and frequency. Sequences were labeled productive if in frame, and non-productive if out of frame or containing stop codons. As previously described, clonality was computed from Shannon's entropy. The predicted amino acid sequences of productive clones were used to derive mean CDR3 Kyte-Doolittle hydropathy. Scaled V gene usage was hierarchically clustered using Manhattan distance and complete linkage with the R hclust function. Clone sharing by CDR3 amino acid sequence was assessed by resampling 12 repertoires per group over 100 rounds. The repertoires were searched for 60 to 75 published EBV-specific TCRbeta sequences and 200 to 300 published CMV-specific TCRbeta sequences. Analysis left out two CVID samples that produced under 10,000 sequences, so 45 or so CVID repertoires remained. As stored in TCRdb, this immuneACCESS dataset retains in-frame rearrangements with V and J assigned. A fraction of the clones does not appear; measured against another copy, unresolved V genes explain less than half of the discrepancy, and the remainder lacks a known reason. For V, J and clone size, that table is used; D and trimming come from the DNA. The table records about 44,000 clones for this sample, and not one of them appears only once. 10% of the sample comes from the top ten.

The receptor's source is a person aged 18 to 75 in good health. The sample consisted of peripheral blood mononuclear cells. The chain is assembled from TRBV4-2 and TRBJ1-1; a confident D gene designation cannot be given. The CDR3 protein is CASSPGLNTEAFF. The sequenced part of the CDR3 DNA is TGCGCCAGCAGTCCAGGCTTGAACACTGAA.